This TCR beta chain was documented in a study of blood T cell repertoires in COVID-19. Across the whole study: Sources were T cells, B-cell-depleted T cells, or PBMCs; the material itself was cDNA or gDNA.

Study processing details: From reference gene primer amplification, estimates of nucleated cell counts were derived. Data came from immunoSEQ multiplex PCR; TCRdb stores just in-frame clones and leaves some out. The V and J calls and clone size are taken from that table; D and trimming were inferred from the DNA. Of about 160,000 clones in the sample, about 86% were seen once. Seattle's enrolled individuals joined amid active infection and were then monitored longitudinally. Germline lookup yields CDR1 SNHLY and CDR2 FYNNEI. V was clipped by 8 bases and J by 3 bases, with 7 bases between them. The CDR3 covers 11 residues.

V usage is TRBV2 and J usage is TRBJ1-1, with no clear D. Sequencing was done on a sample of peripheral blood. This sequence originates from a woman aged 70-85 years with COVID-19, enrolled during active disease. The CDR3 here is CASGMYTEAFF. The DNA for the CDR3 is TGTGCCAGCGGCATGTACACTGAAGCTTTCTTT.